Listed below are T cell receptor beta chains from one sample, sequenced in a study of T cell responses to AZD1222 COVID-19 vaccine. Sequencing used immunoSEQ multiplex PCR; TCRdb keeps in-frame clones, though not all of them. The profile shows around 200,000 clones, roughly 88% of them singletons. The material was peripheral blood, obtained on day 0 of AZD1222 vaccination. The source is an adult in good health. The CDR3 runs from the conserved cysteine through the conserved F or W. The D gene is left open where the match is weak. The size entry is marked missing in some rows and otherwise reads once, few, many or a size class.

clone size	D gene	J gene	V gene	CDR3 DNA	CDR3 protein
-	TRBD1	TRBJ2-1	TRBV11-3	TGTGCCTCCTCTACTAGGGGGCGTGAGCAGTTCTTC	CASSTRGREQFF
-	-	TRBJ2-5	TRBV24-1	TGTGCCCCGCCCCCGCTCGGGGGACCCTGCACCCAGTACTTC	CAPPPLGGPCTQYF
-	-	TRBJ1-5	TRBV16	TGTGCCAGCAGCCAATTTGGGGGGCATCAGCCCCAGCATTTT	CASSQFGGHQPQHF
-	-	TRBJ2-5	TRBV3-1/TRBV3-2	TGTGCCAGCAGCCAAGGAGCCGGGGGTTTCCAAGAGACCCAGTACTTC	CASSQGAGGFQETQYF
-	-	TRBJ2-1	TRBV11-2	TGTGCCAGCAGCCACTACCGGGGACACCAAGTGAATGAGCAGTTCTTC	CASSHYRGHQVNEQFF
-	-	TRBJ1-3	TRBV10-3	TGTGCCATCAGTGACGGGGGCGGAAACACCATATATTTT	CAISDGGGNTIYF
few	-	TRBJ2-3	TRBV7-2	TGTGCCAGCAGCTTAGAGTACGGGAGAGATACGCAGTATTTT	CASSLEYGRDTQYF
-	-	TRBJ1-4	TRBV30	TGTGCCTGGAGAGGAGGTCAGGGTAATGAAAAACTGTTTTTT	CAWRGGQGNEKLFF
-	-	TRBJ1-2	TRBV9	TGTGCCAGCAGCGTAGGGCAGGGTAATGCCTATGGCTACACCTTC	CASSVGQGNAYGYTF
-	-	TRBJ1-4	TRBV14	TGTGCCAGCAGCCCATCTCGGGTGGGGGATGAAAAACTGTTTTTT	CASSPSRVGDEKLFF
once	TRBD1	TRBJ1-1	TRBV5-4	TGTGCCAGCAGCTCCCCGACAGGGAAGAACACTGAAGCTTTCTTT	CASSSPTGKNTEAFF
-	-	TRBJ1-1	TRBV6-5	TGTGCCAGCGGACCGAAGGTGGGCGACACTGAAGCTTTCTTT	CASGPKVGDTEAFF
-	-	TRBJ2-1	TRBV19	TGTGCCAGTAGACCCGACAGGAGCTCCTACAATGAGCAGTTCTTC	CASRPDRSSYNEQFF
-	-	TRBJ1-2	TRBV9	TGTGCCAGCAGCTATGGGGGAGGGGCCAGCGGCTACACCTTC	CASSYGGGASGYTF
few	-	TRBJ1-3	TRBV27	TGTGCCAGCAAGACTACTGGGTTCCCTGGAAACACCATATATTTT	CASKTTGFPGNTIYF
-	TRBD1	TRBJ1-1	TRBV30	TGTGCCTGGAGACCCCCGGGACAGGGTAGGGGGAACACTGAAGCTTTCTTT	CAWRPPGQGRGNTEAFF
-	-	TRBJ1-2	TRBV11-2	TGTGCCAGCAGCACCGCAAGGCAGGGTGGCTACACCTTC	CASSTARQGGYTF
-	-	TRBJ1-5	TRBV27	TGTGCCAGCAGTTTATCGCAGGGGCAACAGCCCCAGCATTTT	CASSLSQGQQPQHF
-	-	TRBJ2-2	TRBV13	TGTGCCAGCAGCTTAGGCCGGCAAGCGGCCGGGGAGCTGTTTTTT	CASSLGRQAAGELFF
once	TRBD1	TRBJ2-5	TRBV3-1/TRBV3-2	TGTGCCAGCAGCCTCCCGGACAGGGTTTTGGAGACCCAGTACTTC	CASSLPDRVLETQYF
-	TRBD2	TRBJ2-7	TRBV5-1	TGCGCCAGCAGCCCTGGAAGACTAGCGGGGAGATACGAGCAGTACTTC	CASSPGRLAGRYEQYF
-	TRBD1	TRBJ1-5	TRBV19	TGTGCCAGTAGTATCTCAGGGGGAGGGCAGCCCCAGCATTTT	CASSISGGGQPQHF
-	-	TRBJ1-5	TRBV19	TGTGCCAGTAGTATAGGCGGGACTTTCGCCAATCAGCCCCAGCATTTT	CASSIGGTFANQPQHF
-	TRBD1	TRBJ2-1	TRBV19	TGTGCCAGTAGCCAGGACAGGTCGACCTACAATGAGCAGTTCTTC	CASSQDRSTYNEQFF
-	-	TRBJ2-2	TRBV7-2	TGTGCCAGCAGCCCGGGGTGGGGCGGGGAGCTGTTTTTT	CASSPGWGGELFF
-	TRBD2	TRBJ2-7	TRBV11-2	TGTGCCAGCACCTCCGGGGGGGCCTACGAGCAGTACTTC	CASTSGGAYEQYF
-	TRBD2	TRBJ2-5	TRBV3-1/TRBV3-2	TGTGCCAGCAGCCAAGGAAGCGGGGGGGCCGTCGAGACCCAGTACTTC	CASSQGSGGAVETQYF
-	-	TRBJ1-5	TRBV2	TGTGCCAGCAGTGAAAGCGGGTGGGTCGGGGGGCCCCAGCATTTT	CASSESGWVGGPQHF
once	TRBD2	TRBJ2-3	TRBV27	TGTGCCAGCAGTTGGGGACTAGCGGGGGTGGATACGCAGTATTTT	CASSWGLAGVDTQYF
-	-	TRBJ2-1	TRBV3-1/TRBV3-2	TGTGCCAGCAGCCGGCCCGAGGACAGAAACAATGAGCAGTTCTTC	CASSRPEDRNNEQFF
-	-	TRBJ2-5	TRBV2	TGTGCCAGCAGTGAAGCGCTTCTGAAAGGGAGGGAGACCCAGTACTTC	CASSEALLKGRETQYF
-	-	TRBJ2-7	TRBV15	TGTGCCACCAGCAGAGAGGGGGGTTCCTACGAGCAGTACTTC	CATSREGGSYEQYF
-	-	TRBJ2-3	TRBV19	TGTGCCAGTAGTATGGAGAGGGTTCTAGGCACAGATACGCAGTATTTT	CASSMERVLGTDTQYF